Shown below are 8 T cell receptor beta chains from a single sample sequenced in a study of glioma-infiltrating T cells (dated by TCRdb to 2016 to 2017). Sequenced using an Illumina MiSeq. TCR alpha and beta CDR3 regions were amplified with the iRepertoire nested amplicon-rescue multiplex PCR (arm-PCR) platform from RNA. TCRdb handled the public reads itself, with Q25 trimming in fastp and clone calling in MiXCR, and kept productive beta chains. Every entry covers one CDR3 protein and lists the most common genes and DNA from its rows. The sample contains about 140,000 distinct CDR3 sequences, more than 35% of them found a single time. Jointly, the top ten make up about a fifth of the sample. Sequenced material: glioma tissue, nonneoplastic brain tissue, or PBMCs (not recorded which). These receptor sequences come from a human donor with low-grade glioma or glioblastoma, undergoing nonglioma brain surgery, or in good health (not recorded which).

The rearrangement links TRBV6-2 or TRBV6-3 to TRBJ1-5, with D uncertain. V was clipped by 0 bases and J by 0 bases, with 9 bases between them. In germline, CDR1 is MNHEY, CDR2 SVGEGT. The CDR3 contains 16 residues. The CDR3, as DNA: TGTGCCAGCAGTTACTCTGGGCAGGATAGCAATCAGCCCCAGCATTTT. Protein sequence: CASSYSGQDSNQPQHF.

The chain is built from TRBV19 and TRBJ2-1; no clear D gene. The germline CDR1 and CDR2 sequences are LNHDA and SQIVND (reference sequence). V was trimmed by 4 bases and J by 5 bases, leaving 9 bases between them. The CDR3 is 13 residues long. Written as DNA, the CDR3 is TGTGCCAGTAGTAATGGCCCGAACAATGAGCAGTTCTTC. Amino acid sequence: CASSNGPNNEQFF.

V is TRBV6-6 and J is TRBJ2-7; D not certain. Trimming removed 2 bases from V and 0 bases from J, with 8 bases in between. The CDR3 sequence is 14 residues long. Germline V gene data show CDR1 as MNHNY and CDR2 as SVGAGI (reference sequence). The CDR3 DNA sequence: TGTGCCAGCAGTTACGATGGCAGCTCCTACGAGCAGTACTTC. Its translation: CASSYDGSSYEQYF.

The CDR3 DNA sequence: TGTGCCACCAGCAGAGGAACGACTAACAATCAGCCCCAGCATTTT. Translation gives CATSRGTTNNQPQHF. The chain links TRBV15 to TRBJ1-5; D call uncertain. This CDR3 spans 15 amino acids. Germline V gene lookup returns CDR1 LNHNV and CDR2 YYDKDF (reference sequence). The V and J ends lost 1 base and 3 bases respectively, with 10 bases between them. Using reference TRBV15 and TRBJ1-5 for the parts outside the CDR3, the full variable domain is DAMVIQNPRYQVTQFGKPVTLSCSQTLNHNVMYWYQQKSSQAPKLLFHYYDKDFNNEADTPDNFQSRRPNTSFCFLDIRSPGLGDTAMYLCATSRGTTNNQPQHFGDGTRLSIL.

The chain has TRBV20-1 and TRBJ2-2; TRBD2 aligns across 8 bases. From germline, CDR1 is DFQATT and CDR2 SNEGSKA (reference sequence). CDR3 length: 14 amino acids. V lost 3 bases and J lost 3; bases outside the gene matches: 3. CDR3 in DNA: TGCAGTGCTAGCGGGGGGGGTTACACCGGGGAGCTGTTTTTT. This codes for CSASGGGYTGELFF.

The rearrangement links TRBV6-2 or TRBV6-3 to TRBJ2-1; TRBD2 matches at 7 bases. The V gene's germline CDR1 is MNHEY and CDR2 SVGEGT. CDR3 length equals 14 residues. Trimming at V came to 8 bases and at J to 7 bases, leaving 11 bases not matched to a gene. CDR3 protein: CASFPTGGGNEQFF. The CDR3 DNA reads TGTGCCAGCTTCCCAACGGGAGGAGGAAATGAGCAGTTCTTC.

This sequence joins TRBV24-1 and TRBJ2-2; TRBD2 agrees at 8 bases. The germline V gene has CDR1 KGHDR and CDR2 SFDVKD. The CDR3 covers 16 residues. V shed 1 base and J 4 bases; nucleotides not matched to a gene: 4. CDR3 in DNA: TGTGCCACCAGTGATTTTCCGGGAGGGGCCACCGGGGAGCTGTTTTTT. Protein product: CATSDFPGGATGELFF.

This chain connects TRBV27 to TRBJ2-7, with D hard to call. V lost 4 bases and J 3 bases, leaving 10 bases between the germline ends. The CDR3 totals 13 residues. The germline V gene has CDR1 MNHEY and CDR2 SMNVEV (reference sequence). DNA for the CDR3: TGTGCCAGCAGTTCGGGCAGCGACTACGAGCAGTACTTC. It specifies CASSSGSDYEQYF.